This record looks at one T cell receptor beta chain sequence and its context. The sample originates from a study of blood T cell repertoires in COVID-19. Study processing details: Amplification from reference gene primers served as the basis for estimated nucleated cell counts. Generated by immunoSEQ multiplex PCR, the TCRdb table keeps only in-frame clones and is missing some. V, J and clone size reflect that table, while D and trimming were determined from the DNA. The data hold around 100,000 clones, with about 92% observed a single time. The ends lost 3 bases at V and 7 bases at J; junction bases unmatched: 8. This CDR3 spans 13 amino acids. Germline V lookup: CDR1 GTSNPN, CDR2 SVGIG (reference sequence).

This TCR derives from a man aged 50-60 years with active COVID-19. The sequenced sample was peripheral blood. This sequence joins TRBV30 and TRBJ1-2; TRBD1 agrees at 7 bases. CDR3 sequence: CAWSEGPGGGYTF. The CDR3 region has the DNA TGTGCCTGGAGCGAGGGGCCAGGGGGTGGCTACACCTTC.